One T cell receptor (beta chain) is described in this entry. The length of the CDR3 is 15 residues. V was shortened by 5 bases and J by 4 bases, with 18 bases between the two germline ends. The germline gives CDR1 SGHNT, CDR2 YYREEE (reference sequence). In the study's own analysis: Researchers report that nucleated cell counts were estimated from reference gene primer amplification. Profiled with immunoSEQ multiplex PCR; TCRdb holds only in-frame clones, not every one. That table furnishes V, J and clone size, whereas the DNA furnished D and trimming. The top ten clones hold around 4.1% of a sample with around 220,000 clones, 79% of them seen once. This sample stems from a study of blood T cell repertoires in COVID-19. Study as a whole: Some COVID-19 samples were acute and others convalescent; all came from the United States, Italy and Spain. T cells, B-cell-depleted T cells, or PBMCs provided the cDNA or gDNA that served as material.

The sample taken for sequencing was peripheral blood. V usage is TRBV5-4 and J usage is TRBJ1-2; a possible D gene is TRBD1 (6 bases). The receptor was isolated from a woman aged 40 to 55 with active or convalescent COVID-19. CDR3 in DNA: TGTGCCAGCAGTTTTCAAGGGGGTGGGGTCTATGGCTACACCTTC. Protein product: CASSFQGGGVYGYTF.